The 8 T cell receptor beta chains reported below all come from one sample, sequenced in a study of T cells in women clearing cervical HPV infection. Produced via immunoSEQ multiplex PCR; TCRdb's table is partial and in-frame only. The sample holds fewer than 30,000 clones. Material for sequencing was blood buffy coat. These receptors all stem from a woman between 18 and 69 years old with a cervical HPV16 infection that either progressed to CIN3+ or cleared (not recorded which).

The CDR3 region is CASSQTGGGEKLFF. The DNA read from the CDR3 is TGTGCCAGCAGCCAAACAGGGGGCGGTGAAAAA. The rearrangement links TRBV5-4 to TRBJ1-4; TRBD1 matches 9 bases. The read comes to an end 3 residues before the CDR3 does, leaving the germline J gene to fill in the end. The V segment lost 4 bases and the J segment 7 bases; nucleotides outside the gene matches: 5. Per germline, CDR1 SGHNT and CDR2 YYREEE (reference sequence). The CDR3 is 14 amino acids.

Remarks on this clone: The read ends 3 residues shy of where the CDR3 ends; the end is completed using the germline J gene. The gene calls are TRBV6-4 and TRBJ2-1; a possible D gene is TRBD1 (5 bases). Per the germline V gene, CDR1 is MRHNA and CDR2 is SNTAGT. This CDR3 has 14 residues. V was pared by 6 bases and J by 4 bases, with 13 bases between. The DNA read from the CDR3 is TGTGCCAGCAGGGTCAGGGCAGGGTACAATGAG. Its protein is CASRVRAGYNE. The full CDR3 sequence reads CASRVRAGYNEQFF.

As concerns this clone: The read terminates 3 residues ahead of where the CDR3 ends, so the germline J gene completes it. The chain recombines TRBV5-6 with TRBJ2-7; the D gene is possibly TRBD2 (6 bases). The CDR3 extends over 13 amino acids. V gave up 0 bases and J gave up 5 bases, with 9 bases separating them. In germline, CDR1 is SGHDT, CDR2 YYEEEE. CDR3 loop: CASSLGLVHEQYF. The part of the CDR3 DNA that was read is TGTGCCAGCAGCTTGGGACTAGTGCACGAG.

In the case of this clone: The sequence runs out 3 residues before the end of the CDR3; the remainder is reconstructed from the germline J gene. This chain joins TRBV14 and TRBJ1-2, with TRBD1 matching 8 bases. With 2 bases clipped from V and 7 bases from J, the junction kept 3 bases outside the gene matches. In germline, CDR1 is SGHDN, CDR2 FVKESK. The CDR3 has 13 residues. The chain's CDR3 is CASSQPGGRGYTF. Incomplete CDR3 DNA: TGTGCCAGCAGCCAACCAGGGGGCCGTGGC.

Comments on this clone: From the germline J gene comes the end of the CDR3, since the read stops 3 residues before it. The chain combines TRBV19 with TRBJ2-3, with no clear D. This CDR3 spans 14 amino acids. Germline V CDR1 and CDR2: LNHDA, SQIVND (reference sequence). Trimming shortened V by 2 bases and J by 2 bases, and 8 bases separated the two germline ends. The chain's CDR3 is CASSIRHNTDTQYF. Incomplete CDR3 DNA: TGTGCCAGTAGTATACGACACAACACAGATACG.

As to this clone: The read stops 3 residues short of the end of the CDR3; the missing end is completed from the germline J gene. The J gene is TRBJ2-3, the V gene TRBV19; no firm D call. This CDR3 region has 13 residues. Per germline, CDR1 LNHDA and CDR2 SQIVND (reference sequence). CDR3 DNA (partial): TGTGCCAGTAGTTCAAACCGTCCTTGGCCG. Protein: CASSSNRPWP. Given in full, the CDR3 is CASSSNRPWPQYF. Variable domain in full (rest from reference TRBV19 and TRBJ2-3): DGGITQSPKYLFRKEGQNVTLSCEQNLNHDAMYWYRQDPGQGLRLIYYSQIVNDFQKGDIAEGYSVSREKKESFPLTVTSAQKNPTAFYLCASSSNRPWPQYFGPGTRLTVL.

With regard to this clone: The CDR3 is cut off 3 residues early in the read; its end comes from the germline J gene. V gene TRBV2 combines with J gene TRBJ1-5; D is uncertain. The germline CDR1 and CDR2 sequences are SNHLY and FYNNEI. CDR3 length: 13 amino acids. CDR3 in amino acids: CASSEEDRLPQHF. CDR3 bases read: TGTGCCAGCAGTGAAGAAGATAGATTACCC.

Comments on this clone: The read terminates 3 residues before the CDR3 end, so the remaining end is supplied by the germline J gene. The chain couples TRBV7-9 to TRBJ1-2; D gene unclear. This CDR3 has 14 residues. CDR1 is SEHNR and CDR2 is FQNEAQ in the germline V gene (reference sequence). The sequenced part of the CDR3 DNA is TGTGCCAGCAGCTTATCCGCCCGCACAGATACC. It specifies CASSLSARTDT. The full CDR3 reads CASSLSARTDTYTF. The whole variable domain, filled in from reference TRBV7-9 and TRBJ1-2, reads DTGVSQNPRHKITKRGQNVTFRCDPISEHNRLYWYRQTLGQGPEFLTYFQNEAQLEKSRLLSDRFSAERPKGSFSTLEIQRTEQGDSAMYLCASSLSARTDTYTFGSGTRLTVV.